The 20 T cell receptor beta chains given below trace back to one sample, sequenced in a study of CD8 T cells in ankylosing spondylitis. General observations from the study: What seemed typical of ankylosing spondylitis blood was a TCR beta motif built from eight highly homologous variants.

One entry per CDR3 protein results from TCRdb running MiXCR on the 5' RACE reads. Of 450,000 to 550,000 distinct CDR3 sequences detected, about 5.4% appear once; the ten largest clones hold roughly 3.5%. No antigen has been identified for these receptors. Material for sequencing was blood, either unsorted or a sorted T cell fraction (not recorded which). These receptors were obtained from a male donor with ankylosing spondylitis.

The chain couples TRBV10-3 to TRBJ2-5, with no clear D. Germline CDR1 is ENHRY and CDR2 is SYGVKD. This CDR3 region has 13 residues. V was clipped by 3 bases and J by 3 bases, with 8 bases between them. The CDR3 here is CAISDRREETQYF. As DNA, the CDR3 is TGTGCCATCAGTGACCGACGGGAAGAGACCCAGTACTTC.

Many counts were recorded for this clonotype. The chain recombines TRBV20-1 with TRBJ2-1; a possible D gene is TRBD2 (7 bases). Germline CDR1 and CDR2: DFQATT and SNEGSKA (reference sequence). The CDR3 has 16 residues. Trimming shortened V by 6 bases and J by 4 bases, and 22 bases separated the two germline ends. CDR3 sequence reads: CSANALLRGGYNEQFF. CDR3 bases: TGCAGTGCCAACGCCCTATTGAGGGGGGGATACAATGAGCAGTTCTTC.

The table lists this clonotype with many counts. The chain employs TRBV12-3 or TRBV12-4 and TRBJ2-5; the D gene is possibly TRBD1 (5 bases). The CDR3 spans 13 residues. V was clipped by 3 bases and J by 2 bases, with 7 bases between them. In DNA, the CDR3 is TGTGCCAGCAGTTTCAGGGATCAAGAGACCCAGTACTTC. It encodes CASSFRDQETQYF.

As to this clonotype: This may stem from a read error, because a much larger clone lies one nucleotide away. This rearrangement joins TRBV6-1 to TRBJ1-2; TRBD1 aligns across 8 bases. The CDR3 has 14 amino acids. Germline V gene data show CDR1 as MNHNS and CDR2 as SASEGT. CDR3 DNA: TGTGCCAGCAGGCGGGACAGGAGGAACTATGGCAACACCTTC. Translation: CASRRDRRNYGNTF.

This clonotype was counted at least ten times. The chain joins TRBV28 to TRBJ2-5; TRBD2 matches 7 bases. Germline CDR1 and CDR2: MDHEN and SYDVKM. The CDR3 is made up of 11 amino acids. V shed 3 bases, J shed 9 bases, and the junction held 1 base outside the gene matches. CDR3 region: CASSFAGAQYF. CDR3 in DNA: TGTGCCAGCAGTTTCGCGGGGGCCCAGTACTTC.

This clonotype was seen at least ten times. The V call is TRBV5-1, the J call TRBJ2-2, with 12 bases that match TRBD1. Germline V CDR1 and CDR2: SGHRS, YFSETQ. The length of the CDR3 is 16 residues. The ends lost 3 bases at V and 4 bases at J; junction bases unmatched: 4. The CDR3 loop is CASSWGQGAGTGELFF. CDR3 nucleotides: TGCGCCAGCAGCTGGGGACAGGGGGCCGGCACCGGGGAGCTGTTTTTT. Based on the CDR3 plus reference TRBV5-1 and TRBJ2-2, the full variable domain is KAGVTQTPRYLIKTRGQQVTLSCSPISGHRSVSWYQQTPGQGLQFLFEYFSETQRNKGNFPGRFSGRQFSNSRSEMNVSTLELGDSALYLCASSWGQGAGTGELFFGEGSRLTVL.

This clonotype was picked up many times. This chain's CDR3 is CSVEAGFNTQYF. CDR3 nucleotides: TGCAGCGTTGAGGCAGGGTTTAATACGCAGTATTTT. The V call is TRBV29-1, the J call TRBJ2-3, with a weak D call TRBD1 (5 bases). This CDR3 region has 12 residues. V lost 3 bases and J lost 7, with 11 bases in between. Germline loops: CDR1 SQVTM, CDR2 ANQGSEA.

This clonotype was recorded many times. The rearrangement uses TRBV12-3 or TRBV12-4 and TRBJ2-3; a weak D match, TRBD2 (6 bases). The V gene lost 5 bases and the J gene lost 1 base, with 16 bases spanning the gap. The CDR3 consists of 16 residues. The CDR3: CASSGIASSGTDTQYF. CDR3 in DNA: TGTGCCAGCAGTGGCATCGCCTCTAGCGGCACAGATACGCAGTATTTT.

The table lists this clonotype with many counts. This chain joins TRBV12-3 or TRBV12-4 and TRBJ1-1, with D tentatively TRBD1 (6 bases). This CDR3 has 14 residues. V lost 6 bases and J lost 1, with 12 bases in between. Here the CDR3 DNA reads TGTGCCAGCAGCCCTCAGGGGCGGAACACTGAAGCTTTCTTT. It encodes CASSPQGRNTEAFF.

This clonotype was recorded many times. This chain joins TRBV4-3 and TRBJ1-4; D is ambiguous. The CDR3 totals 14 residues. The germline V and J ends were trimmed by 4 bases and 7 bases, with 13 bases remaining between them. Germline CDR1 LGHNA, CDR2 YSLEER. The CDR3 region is CASSRGILSEKLFF. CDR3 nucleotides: TGCGCCAGCAGCCGAGGGATCCTGAGTGAAAAACTGTTTTTT.

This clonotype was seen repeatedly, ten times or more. DNA of the CDR3: TGCAGTGCTAGAGACCCCCGACTAGTTAGAACAGATACGCAGTATTTT. Protein: CSARDPRLVRTDTQYF. J is TRBJ2-3 and V is TRBV20-1; D perhaps matches TRBD2 (6 bases). There are 16 residues in the CDR3. V shed 0 bases and J shed 3 bases, with 16 bases lying between them. The V gene's germline CDR1 is DFQATT and CDR2 SNEGSKA (reference sequence).

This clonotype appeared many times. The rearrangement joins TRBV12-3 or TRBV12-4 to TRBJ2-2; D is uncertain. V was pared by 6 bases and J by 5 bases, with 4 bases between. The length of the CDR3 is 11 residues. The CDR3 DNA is TGTGCCAGCAGCAAAACCGGGGAGCTGTTTTTT. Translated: CASSKTGELFF.

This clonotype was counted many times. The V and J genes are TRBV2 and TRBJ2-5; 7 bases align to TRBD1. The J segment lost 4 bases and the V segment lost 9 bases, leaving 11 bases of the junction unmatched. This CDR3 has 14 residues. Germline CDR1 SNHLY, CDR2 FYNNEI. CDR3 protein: CASSYTGVRETQYF. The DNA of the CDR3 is TGTGCCAGTAGCTATACAGGGGTGAGAGAGACCCAGTACTTC. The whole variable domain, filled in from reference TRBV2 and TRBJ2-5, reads EPEVTQTPSHQVTQMGQEVILRCVPISNHLYFYWYRQILGQKVEFLVSFYNNEISEKSEIFDDQFSVERPDGSNFTLKIRSTKLEDSAMYFCASSYTGVRETQYFGPGTRLLVL.

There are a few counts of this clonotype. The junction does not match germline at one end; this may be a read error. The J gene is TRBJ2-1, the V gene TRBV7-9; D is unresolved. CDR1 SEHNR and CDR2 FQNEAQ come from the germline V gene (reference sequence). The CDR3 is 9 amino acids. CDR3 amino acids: CASSSRRIF. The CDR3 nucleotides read TGTGCCAGCAGCTCCCGCCGGATCTTC.

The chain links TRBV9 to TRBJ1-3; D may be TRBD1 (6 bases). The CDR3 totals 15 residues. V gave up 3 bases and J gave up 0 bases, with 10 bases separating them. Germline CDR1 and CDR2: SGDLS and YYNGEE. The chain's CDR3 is CASSGDRRSGNTIYF. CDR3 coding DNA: TGTGCCAGCAGCGGTGACAGGCGCTCTGGAAACACCATATATTTT.

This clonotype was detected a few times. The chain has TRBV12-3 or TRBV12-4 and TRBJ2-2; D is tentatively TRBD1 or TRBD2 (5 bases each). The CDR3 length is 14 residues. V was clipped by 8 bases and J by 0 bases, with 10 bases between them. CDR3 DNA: TGTGCCAGCTGGGACGTACCGAACACCGGGGAGCTGTTTTTT. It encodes CASWDVPNTGELFF.

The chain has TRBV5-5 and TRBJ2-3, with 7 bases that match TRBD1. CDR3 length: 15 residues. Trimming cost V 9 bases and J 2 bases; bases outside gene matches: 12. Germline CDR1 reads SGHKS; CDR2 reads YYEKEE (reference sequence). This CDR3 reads CAIGPWGQSTDTQYF. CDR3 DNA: TGTGCCATCGGCCCTTGGGGACAGTCCACAGATACGCAGTATTTT.

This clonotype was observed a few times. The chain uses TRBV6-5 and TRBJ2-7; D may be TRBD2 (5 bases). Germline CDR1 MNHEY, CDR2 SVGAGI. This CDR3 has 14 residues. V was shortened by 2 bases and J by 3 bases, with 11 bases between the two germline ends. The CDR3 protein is CASSYGQEVYEQYF. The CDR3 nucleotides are TGTGCCAGCAGTTACGGGCAGGAGGTCTACGAGCAGTACTTC.

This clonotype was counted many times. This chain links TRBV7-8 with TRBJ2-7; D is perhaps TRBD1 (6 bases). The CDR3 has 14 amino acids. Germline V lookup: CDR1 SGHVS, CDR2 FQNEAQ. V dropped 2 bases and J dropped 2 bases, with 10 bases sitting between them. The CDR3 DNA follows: TGTGCCAGCAGCTTATCCAGGGGAGCCTACGAGCAGTACTTC. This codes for CASSLSRGAYEQYF.

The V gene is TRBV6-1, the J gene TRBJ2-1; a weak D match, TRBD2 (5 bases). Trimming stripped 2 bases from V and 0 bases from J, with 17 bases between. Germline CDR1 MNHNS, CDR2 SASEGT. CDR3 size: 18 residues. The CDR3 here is CASSEYWAGISSYNEQFF. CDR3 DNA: TGTGCCAGCAGTGAATACTGGGCCGGGATTAGCTCCTACAATGAGCAGTTCTTC.